Below are 20 T cell receptor beta chains sequenced from a single sample in a study of T cells after posttransplantation cyclophosphamide (dated by TCRdb to 2016 to 2018). Library construction relied on the immunoSEQ multiplex PCR assay. TCRdb retrieved this table from immuneACCESS and kept in-frame rearrangements only. Not all clones are present; in checked studies, unresolved V genes account for under half, and no reason is known for the remainder. The sample data list thousands of clones, and roughly 77% of these were observed just once. In total, the top ten clones hold 8% to 10% of the sample. In the paper's terms, the treatment or condition label means: high-dose cyclophosphamide on days +3 and +4 as single-agent GVHD prophylaxis. Patients in the PTCy group got busulfan and fludarabine conditioning, a marrow graft from a related or unrelated donor, and cyclophosphamide on days +3 and +4. Sequences were derived from PBMCs, sampled 150 to 200 days after allogeneic stem cell transplant with posttransplant cyclophosphamide. The receptors derive from a male patient between 60 and 69 years old who received an allogeneic stem cell transplant from a related donor and was CMV-positive. It is possible that, after a transplant, some T cells come from the graft donor.

The V gene is TRBV5-1, the J gene TRBJ1-1; TRBD1 might be the D (6 bases). The V gene lost 0 bases and the J gene lost 8 bases, with 11 bases spanning the gap. The CDR3 extends over 13 amino acids. Germline V CDR1 and CDR2: SGHRS, YFSETQ. CDR3 sequence reads: CASSLETRGEAFF. The CDR3 bases are TGCGCCAGCAGCTTGGAGACCAGGGGCGAAGCTTTCTTT. The entire variable domain, with the rest obtained from reference TRBV5-1 and TRBJ1-1, is as follows: KAGVTQTPRYLIKTRGQQVTLSCSPISGHRSVSWYQQTPGQGLQFLFEYFSETQRNKGNFPGRFSGRQFSNSRSEMNVSTLELGDSALYLCASSLETRGEAFFGQGTRLTVV.

The J gene is TRBJ1-2, the V gene TRBV6-5; the D gene is possibly TRBD1 (5 bases). The CDR3 extends over 12 amino acids. Germline V lookup: CDR1 MNHEY, CDR2 SVGAGI. V dropped 10 bases and J dropped 0 bases, with 9 bases sitting between them. The CDR3 coding sequence is TGTGCCACCAAAGGGGCTAACTATGGCTACACCTTC. Encoded protein: CATKGANYGYTF.

The rearrangement joins TRBV13 to TRBJ2-1; 9 nucleotides match TRBD1. Germline trimming cut 0 bases from V and 5 bases from J; bases unmatched to any gene: 2. The CDR3 is 15 residues long. Germline CDR1 is PRHDT and CDR2 is FYEKMQ (reference sequence). This chain's CDR3 is CASSLGGQGNNEQFF. CDR3 in DNA: TGTGCCAGCAGCTTAGGGGGACAGGGTAACAATGAGCAGTTCTTC. Filled out from reference TRBV13 and TRBJ2-1, the complete variable domain reads AAGVIQSPRHLIKEKRETATLKCYPIPRHDTVYWYQQGPGQDPQFLISFYEKMQSDKGSIPDRFSAQQFSDYHSELNMSSLELGDSALYFCASSLGGQGNNEQFFGPGTRLTVL.

V usage is TRBV28 and J usage is TRBJ2-2; D is possibly TRBD1 (6 bases). Germline CDR1 reads MDHEN; CDR2 reads SYDVKM. This CDR3 is built from 19 residues. Trimming stripped 2 bases from V and 2 bases from J, with 21 bases between. The DNA of the CDR3 is TGTGCCAGCAGTTTAGATAGGATAGGTAGGACAGTTAACACCGGGGAGCTGTTTTTT. Its protein product is CASSLDRIGRTVNTGELFF.

This clone was seen a few times. The rearrangement uses TRBV5-4 and TRBJ1-6; the match to TRBD1 covers 9 bases. This CDR3 spans 15 amino acids. Germline V gene sequence: CDR1 SGHNT, CDR2 YYREEE (reference sequence). Trimming at V came to 4 bases and at J to 9 bases, leaving 8 bases not matched to a gene. CDR3 bases: TGTGCCAGCAGCCTAGCCGGGACAGGGACTTCACCCCTCCACTTT. Residues: CASSLAGTGTSPLHF. The full variable domain, completed using reference TRBV5-4 and TRBJ1-6, is ETGVTQSPTHLIKTRGQQVTLRCSSQSGHNTVSWYQQALGQGPQFIFQYYREEENGRGNFPPRFSGLQFPNYSSELNVNALELDDSALYLCASSLAGTGTSPLHFGNGTRLTVT.

The V gene is TRBV5-1, the J gene TRBJ1-6; the D gene is possibly TRBD1 (6 bases). Germline-derived CDR1 and CDR2 are SGHRS and YFSETQ. The CDR3 is 13 residues long. Trimming took off 4 bases at V and 10 bases at J, with 12 bases between the two ends. CDR3 sequence reads: CASSRDIISPLHF. CDR3 DNA sequence: TGCGCCAGCAGCAGGGACATAATATCACCCCTCCACTTT.

The DNA for the CDR3 is TGTGCCAGCAGCGTCACAGCGGGCCTTCGGATCTCCGAGCAGTACTTC. Translation gives CASSVTAGLRISEQYF. The J gene is TRBJ2-5, the V gene TRBV9; perhaps TRBD2 as D (6 bases). TRBJ2-7 explains the end of the DNA better; the J call may be wrong. The CDR3 consists of 16 residues. Germline CDR1 SGDLS, CDR2 YYNGEE.

This chain links TRBV19 with TRBJ2-1; TRBD2 matches at 12 bases. Germline CDR1 reads LNHDA; CDR2 reads SQIVND (reference sequence). V trimming: 5 bases; J trimming: 8 bases; junction bases outside the gene matches: 10. This CDR3 spans 16 amino acids. The CDR3 DNA reads as TGTGCCAGTAGTTATCTAGCGGGAGGGCCGAGGGATGAGCAGTTCTTC. This encodes CASSYLAGGPRDEQFF. The variable domain in full, with the rest retrieved from reference TRBV19 and TRBJ2-1, is DGGITQSPKYLFRKEGQNVTLSCEQNLNHDAMYWYRQDPGQGLRLIYYSQIVNDFQKGDIAEGYSVSREKKESFPLTVTSAQKNPTAFYLCASSYLAGGPRDEQFFGPGTRLTVL.

This chain joins TRBV28 and TRBJ1-4; D is undetermined. The V gene lost 10 bases and the J gene lost 6 bases, with 12 bases spanning the gap. CDR3 length: 12 amino acids. CDR1 and CDR2 (germline): MDHEN, SYDVKM. The CDR3 region has the DNA TGTGCCACCGGGGTGGTTCATGAAAAACTGTTTTTT. Its protein is CATGVVHEKLFF.

The chain combines TRBV4-2 with TRBJ2-4; TRBD1 matches at 7 bases. Germline V lookup: CDR1 LGHNA, CDR2 YNFKEQ. V lost 0 bases and J lost 0; bases outside the gene matches: 14. The length of the CDR3 is 20 residues. CDR3 DNA: TGTGCCAGCAGCCAAGATTCCCCGTTCGACAGGGCACTAGCCAAAAACATTCAGTACTTC. Its translation is CASSQDSPFDRALAKNIQYF.

This chain links TRBV29-1 with TRBJ2-3; TRBD2 agrees at 10 bases. Germline CDR1 and CDR2: SQVTM and ANQGSEA. V lost 5 bases and J lost 2; bases outside the gene matches: 4. There are 14 residues in the CDR3. CDR3 loop: CSVFLAGATDTQYF. The CDR3 region has the DNA TGCAGCGTTTTCCTAGCGGGGGCCACAGATACGCAGTATTTT.

This clone was recorded only once. The chain joins TRBV5-6 to TRBJ2-7, with 11 bases fitting TRBD2. This CDR3 region has 14 residues. Germline assignment: CDR1 SGHDT and CDR2 YYEEEE. Trimming took 2 bases from V and 7 from J; bases not matched to a gene: 5. Here the CDR3 DNA reads TGTGCCAGCAGCTTCGGGCTAGCGGGAGGAGAGCAGTACTTC. Its protein product is CASSFGLAGGEQYF.

This clone was recorded a few times. The rearrangement links TRBV25-1 to TRBJ2-7, with 16 bases lining up with TRBD2. The CDR3 sequence is 17 residues long. The V gene's germline CDR1 is MGHDK and CDR2 SYGVNS. The V segment lost 0 bases and the J segment 6 bases; nucleotides outside the gene matches: 5. The CDR3 DNA follows: TGTGCCAGCAGTGAATACGGGACTAGCGGGAGGGCCGGCGAGCAGTACTTC. Protein product: CASSEYGTSGRAGEQYF.

The chain is built from TRBV7-2 and TRBJ2-2; D is ambiguous. The V and J ends lost 2 bases and 4 bases respectively, with 11 bases between them. CDR3 length: 15 residues. Per germline, CDR1 SGHTA and CDR2 FQGNSA. CDR3 region: CASSLIRSVTGELFF. The CDR3 DNA reads as TGTGCCAGCAGCTTAATCAGATCTGTCACCGGGGAGCTGTTTTTT. Variable domain in full (rest from reference TRBV7-2 and TRBJ2-2): GAGVSQSPSNKVTEKGKDVELRCDPISGHTALYWYRQSLGQGLEFLIYFQGNSAPDKSGLPSDRFSAERTGGSVSTLTIQRTQQEDSAVYLCASSLIRSVTGELFFGEGSRLTVL.

The CDR3 region is CASSLVLNEQYF. The CDR3 DNA is TGTGCCAGCAGCTTAGTCCTAAACGAGCAGTACTTC. The chain joins TRBV7-2 to TRBJ2-7; no firm D call. The V and J ends lost 1 base and 5 bases respectively, with 6 bases between them. The CDR3 is 12 amino acids. The germline V gene has CDR1 SGHTA and CDR2 FQGNSA.

V is TRBV7-3 and J is TRBJ2-1; D might be TRBD2 (7 bases). Germline loops: CDR1 SGHTA, CDR2 FQGTGA. The CDR3 length is 15 residues. V lost 2 bases and J 8 bases, leaving 16 bases between the germline ends. The DNA of the CDR3 is TGTGCCAGCAGCTTAGGCGGGGGCCCGTATGATGAGCAGTTCTTC. It codes for CASSLGGGPYDEQFF.

The rearrangement links TRBV9 to TRBJ1-1; no reliable D call. CDR1 is SGDLS, CDR2 YYNGEE, per germline. This CDR3 is built from 14 residues. Trimming left V 4 bases short and J 1 base short, with 11 bases between. CDR3 loop: CASSPTYGNTEAFF. For the CDR3, the DNA is TGTGCCAGCAGCCCCACCTACGGGAACACTGAAGCTTTCTTT.

V gene TRBV5-1 combines with J gene TRBJ2-3; no clear D gene. The CDR3 spans 13 residues. CDR1 and CDR2 (germline): SGHRS, YFSETQ. The V end was cut by 1 base, the J end by 1 base, with 4 bases between. The CDR3 DNA follows: TGCGCCAGCAGCTTGCTCCGCACAGATACGCAGTATTTT. Translated, it gives CASSLLRTDTQYF.

This chain joins TRBV5-4 and TRBJ2-2; no reliable D call. The germline V gene encodes CDR1 SGHNT and CDR2 YYREEE (reference sequence). This CDR3 has 16 amino acids. Trimming shortened V by 0 bases and J by 1 base, and 10 bases separated the two germline ends. CDR3 sequence (DNA): TGTGCCAGCAGCTTGGGGCAGATACAGAACACCGGGGAGCTGTTTTTT. Protein product: CASSLGQIQNTGELFF.

This clone has only a few counts. The J gene is TRBJ1-1, the V gene TRBV6-6; the match to TRBD1 covers 8 bases. Germline CDR1 is MNHNY and CDR2 is SVGAGI (reference sequence). V lost 5 bases, J lost 4 bases, and 9 bases stayed unmatched. The CDR3 has 15 amino acids. CDR3 nucleotide sequence: TGTGCCAGCAGTCCGCAGGGGGCTGGTGGCACTGAAGCTTTCTTT. The encoded protein is CASSPQGAGGTEAFF.